The TCR beta chain described here comes from a study of cytomegalovirus exposure and HLA in healthy donors (dated by TCRdb to the late 2010s). About the full investigation: According to an earlier analysis of 587 of the donors, about 170 million T cells yielded 117 million unique TCR beta sequences and around 300 Gb of sequence data. Among roughly 400 genotyped donors of the cohort, an average of about 240,000 unique TCR beta nucleotide sequences was sequenced per donor, of which about 19% were non-productive. In a later analysis, previously published TCR beta repertoires from hundreds of donors were re-analyzed and high-resolution HLA genotyping was added so that TCR occurrence patterns could be studied. To decide whether each TCR beta V gene segment behaved as functional or pseudogenic, an earlier analysis of 587 of the donors relied on high-throughput TCR beta sequencing. Because of strong linkage in the cohort, roughly five DR-DQ haplotypes were treated as single units for association and clustering. High-throughput TCR immunosequencing, statistical association of individual TCRs with disease status, and machine learning were combined to predict cytomegalovirus infection status. The number of typed donors differed by locus: roughly 629-640 for A, B, C, DRB1 and DQB1; approximately 530 for DQA1; approximately 600 for DPA1; and 400 to 480 for DPB1. The T cell repertoires of 700 or so subjects were profiled by immunosequencing and related to cytomegalovirus serostatus. Approximately 310 gigabases of sequencing data and around 88 million unique TCR sequences made up an early release that covered nearly 650 HLA-typed donors. Of the roughly 410 genotyped donors, 75% to 85% were placed in the genetic ancestry cluster associated with self-reported Caucasian donors. The study aimed to test whether signatures of past pathogen exposure could be identified by cataloging public T cell receptors. All discovery cohort repertoires had been generated on a single sequencing platform. HLA typing included class I and class II loci at four-digit resolution. Donor age, sex, ethnicity and CMV serostatus were compiled together with the repertoire data. In a later genetic analysis, genome-wide SNP genotypes for about 65% of the roughly 670 donors were used, and that subset was treated as a discovery cohort. The later analysis used no new phenotypic data to find candidate immune exposures, relying instead on TCR beta sequences and their occurrence across donors. In addition to the first cohort of 666 subjects, a separate validation cohort of 120 different subjects was used.

The cohort comprised fewer than 700 healthy bone marrow donors. At the time of sampling, every cohort member was nominally healthy, though immune exposures that went unrecorded were likely present. The donor was CMV seropositive and belonged to the group of about 290 seropositive cohort members. A peripheral blood sample was collected from each donor, and TCR beta sequencing was performed on peripheral blood mononuclear cells. The Qiagen DNeasy Blood Extraction Kit was used to extract genomic DNA from the blood cell samples. The CDR3 spans 16 residues, from the cysteine through the phenylalanine. CDR3 DNA only is kept here, 48 bases in frame from base 1. V ends up 3 bases short and J 5 bases short, with an unmatched junction base count of 9. CDR1 and CDR2 (ENHRY, SYGVKD) derive from the germline V gene. What the work shows at the level of the full study, not this receptor alone: A cluster of highly shared sequence variants was judged likely to be a technical artifact of the sequencing pipeline. A later analysis found that TCR association rates varied across HLA loci, with DRB1 alleles showing the most associated TCRs and HLA-C alleles the fewest. In a later analysis, HLA-associated TCR beta chains were found to be more clonally expanded and to have lower generation probabilities than equally common non-associated chains. Cytomegalovirus status was reported to be diagnosed by the classifier with high specificity and sensitivity in both the original and validation cohorts. While some public TCRs were present in many individuals, most TCR sequences turned up only very rarely across donors. The 87-base-pair reads could not distinguish some IMGT-functional V segments, including TRBV6-2 and TRBV6-3, so those segments were excluded. Sequencing depth was assumed to be roughly uniform across donors in the presence/absence analyses, though that assumption may not hold. The authors suggested that the approach could potentially be extended to other disease states and immunological phenotypes. In a later analysis, around 17,000 TCR beta sequences were associated with specific HLA alleles at a false discovery rate of 0.05. This cohort had only TCR beta chains sequenced, and the lack of alpha or paired-chain data limited which features could be detected. In a later analysis, several top co-occurrence clusters were reported to appear linked to parvovirus B19, influenza, CMV and Epstein-Barr virus. A further reported finding was that TCR beta sequences accurately predicted the HLA-A and HLA-B alleles for most subjects in the first cohort. Broadly in line with IMGT annotations, most TCR beta V segments showed up in productive rearrangements about 90% or about 30% of the time in an earlier analysis of some 590 of the donors. Assigning TCR associations to individual alleles was difficult when HLA alleles, especially DR and DQ, strongly co-occurred. For the cohort, immune exposure information was limited to CMV serostatus. Because some donors lacked HLA typing at each locus, the association tests relied only on the typed subset. Because counts were too low, some 16 rarely observed V segments, including chromosome 9 orphons, were excluded from the earlier analysis of 500 to 700 of the donors. In vitro tests confirmed that a few of the cytomegalovirus-associated TCR beta chains recognize cytomegalovirus antigens. Correlated functional status among segregating V segments might be attributable to linkage disequilibrium, but an unknown experimental factor could not be ruled out. A later analysis found that most CMV-associated TCR beta chains appeared HLA-restricted, with HLA associations seemingly driven largely by CMV exposure. A later genetic analysis reported fewer N-insertions in productive TCRs among donors in an Asian-associated ancestry cluster than the roughly 720-donor mean. A total of about 150 TCR beta chains were listed by the study as associated with cytomegalovirus. V-gene and J-gene trimming of TCR beta chains was associated with a missense DCLRE1C variant in a later genetic analysis, and the association was replicated in an independent cohort.

Libraries were constructed by the immunoSEQ multiplex PCR assay. For the multiplex PCR, a mixture combining 60 forward primers for TCR Vbeta segments and 13 reverse primers for TCR Jbeta segments was used. The CDR3 region of rearranged TCR beta genes was amplified from genomic DNA with a multiplex PCR assay. The Illumina HiSeq System was used to sequence the amplified TCR beta libraries as 87-base-pair reads. Concerning the study's data processing: A later analysis tallied roughly 80 million unique TCR beta chains across the 660 or so repertoires, and approximately 11 million of those chains were shared by two or more donors. To remove PCR and sequencing errors, raw reads were error-corrected and collapsed into unique sequences using a nearest-neighbor algorithm that merged closely related sequences. CDR3 sequences were aligned to IMGT reference sequences to assign V, D and J gene segments. For a sequence to be retained, a match of at least six nucleotides to both a V gene segment and a J gene segment was required. Rearrangements were called productive when the CDR3 lacked stop codons and stayed in frame with V and J; all others were non-productive. Following IMGT convention, CDR3 was defined as the stretch from the second conserved V-encoded cysteine to the conserved J-encoded phenylalanine. The earlier analysis of 587 of the donors excluded sequences that lacked an unambiguous match to a single V gene segment. In an earlier analysis of 587 of the donors, V segments were called functional above 56.7% productive rearrangements and were called segregating when the between-donor standard deviation exceeded 5%. A statistical classification framework was developed to diagnose cytomegalovirus status using the catalog of TCR beta chain sequences. In a later analysis, TCR nucleotide sequences were compared against IMGT/GENE-DB human TR gene sequences so that V and J genes could be assigned. The TCRdist pipeline was used in a later analysis to assign CDR3 sequences and most-parsimonious VDJ recombination scenarios. A later analysis defined each TCR beta chain by its CDR3 amino acid sequence plus V-gene family, and excluded reads lacking a unique V-gene family. A later analysis removed 450 to 600 highly shared, low-generation-probability nucleotide sequences to deal with suspected cross-contamination and a sequencing artifact. In a later analysis, a clonal expansion index was calculated for each public chain from normalized within-repertoire ranks of inferred template counts. A later analysis computed generation probabilities with a VDJ recombination model fitted to out-of-frame rearrangements, and checked the results against IGoR. Hypergeometric tests were used in a later analysis to score TCR-TCR, TCR-HLA and TCR-CMV co-occurrence, with a repertoire-size bias correction applied to the TCR pairs. To estimate false discovery rates, a later analysis permuted the HLA or CMV assignments 20 times. A later analysis grouped co-occurring TCRs with DBSCAN, adding TCRdist sequence similarity when clustering within HLA-allele-positive subsets. Repertoires with fewer than 30,000 or more than 120,000 public chains, plus five repertoires with anomalous nucleotide sharing, were excluded from co-occurrence clustering. Not all clones reach the TCRdb copy of this immuneACCESS table, which keeps in-frame sequences only. Checked studies attribute under half of the gap to unresolved V genes and leave the rest unexplained. From that table come the V and J calls and clone size; the DNA was used to work out D and trimming. Here the sample has 200,000 to 300,000 clones; roughly four fifths occur a single time. The ten largest make up about 2% of the sample.

This clone has just a few counts. The specificity of this receptor is unknown. No base quality information exists; no much larger clone differs at one position. The sequence came from a middle-aged woman in good health and CMV-seropositive. The specimen was PBMCs. The chain couples TRBV10-3 to TRBJ2-5; TRBD2 lines up with 10 middle nucleotides. The CDR3 amino acid sequence is: CAISDPLAGVLETQYF. The nucleotide sequence is TGTGCCATCAGTGATCCCCTAGCGGGAGTACTGGAGACCCAGTACTTC.